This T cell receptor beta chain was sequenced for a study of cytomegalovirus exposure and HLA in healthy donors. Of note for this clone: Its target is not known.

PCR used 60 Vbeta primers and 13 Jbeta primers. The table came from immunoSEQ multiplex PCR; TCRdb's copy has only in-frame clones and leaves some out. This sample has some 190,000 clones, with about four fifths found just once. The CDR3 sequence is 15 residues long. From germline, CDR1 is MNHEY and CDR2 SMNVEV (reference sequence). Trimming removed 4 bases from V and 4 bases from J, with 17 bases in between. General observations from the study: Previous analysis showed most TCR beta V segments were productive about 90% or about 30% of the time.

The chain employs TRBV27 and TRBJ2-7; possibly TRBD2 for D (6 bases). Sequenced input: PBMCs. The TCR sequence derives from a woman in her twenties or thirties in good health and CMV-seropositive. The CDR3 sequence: CASSYRGASSYEQYF. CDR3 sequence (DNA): TGTGCCAGCAGTTACCGCGGGGCTAGCTCGTACGAGCAGTACTTC.